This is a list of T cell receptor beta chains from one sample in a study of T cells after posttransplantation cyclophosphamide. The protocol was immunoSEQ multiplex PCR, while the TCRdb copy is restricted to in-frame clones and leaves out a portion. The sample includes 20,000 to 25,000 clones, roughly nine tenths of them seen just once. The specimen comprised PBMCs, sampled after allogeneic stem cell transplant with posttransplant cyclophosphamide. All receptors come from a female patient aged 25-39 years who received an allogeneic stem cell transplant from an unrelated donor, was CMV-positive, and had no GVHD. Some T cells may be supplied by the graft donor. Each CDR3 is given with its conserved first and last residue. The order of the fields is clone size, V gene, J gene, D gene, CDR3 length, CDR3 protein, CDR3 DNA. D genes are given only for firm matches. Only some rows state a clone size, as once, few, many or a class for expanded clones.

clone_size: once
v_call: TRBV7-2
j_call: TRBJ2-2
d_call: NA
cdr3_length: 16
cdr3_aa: CASSFQAGLDTGELFF
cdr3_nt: TGTGCCAGCAGCTTTCAGGCAGGTTTGGACACCGGGGAGCTGTTTTTT

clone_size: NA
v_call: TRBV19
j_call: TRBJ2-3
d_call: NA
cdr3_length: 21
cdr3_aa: CASSTSPTLWGPLLRTDTQYF
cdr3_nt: TGTGCCAGTAGCACATCTCCTACCTTGTGGGGGCCACTACTTCGCACAGATACGCAGTATTTT

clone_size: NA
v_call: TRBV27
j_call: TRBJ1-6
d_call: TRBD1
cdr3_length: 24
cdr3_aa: CASSLGPGQVPFSSAPSYNSPLHF
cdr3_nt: TGTGCCAGCAGTTTGGGGCCGGGACAGGTTCCCTTCTCGTCTGCCCCCTCCTATAATTCCCCCCTCCACTTT

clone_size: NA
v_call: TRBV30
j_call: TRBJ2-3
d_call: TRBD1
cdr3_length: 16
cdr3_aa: CAWSAKGQGGTDTQYF
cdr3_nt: TGTGCCTGGAGCGCGAAGGGGCAGGGGGGCACAGATACGCAGTATTTT

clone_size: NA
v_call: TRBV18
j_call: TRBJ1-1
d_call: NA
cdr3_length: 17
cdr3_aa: CASSPRIRERTNTEAFF
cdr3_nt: TGTGCCAGCTCACCACGTATTAGAGAGAGAACGAACACTGAAGCTTTCTTT

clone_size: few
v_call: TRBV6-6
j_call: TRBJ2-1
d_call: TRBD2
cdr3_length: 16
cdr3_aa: CASSKGLAELYNEQFF
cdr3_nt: TGTGCCAGCAGTAAGGGACTAGCGGAGCTTTACAATGAGCAGTTCTTC

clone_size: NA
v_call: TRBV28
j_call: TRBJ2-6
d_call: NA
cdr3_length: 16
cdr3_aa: CASSPTVVTGANVLTF
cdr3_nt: TGTGCCAGCAGTCCCACCGTAGTGACTGGGGCCAACGTCCTGACTTTC

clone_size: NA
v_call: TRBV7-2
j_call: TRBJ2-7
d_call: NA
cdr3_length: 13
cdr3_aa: CASSQRGTNQQYF
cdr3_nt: TGTGCCAGCAGCCAAAGGGGGACGAATCAGCAGTACTTC

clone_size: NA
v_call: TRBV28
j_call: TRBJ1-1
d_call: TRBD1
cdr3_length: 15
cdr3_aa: CASSLPGTGSIVAFF
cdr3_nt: TGTGCCAGCAGTTTGCCCGGGACAGGGAGTATCGTAGCTTTCTTT

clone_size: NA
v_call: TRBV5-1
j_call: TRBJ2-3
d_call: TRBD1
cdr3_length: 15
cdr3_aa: CASSFGTDFTDTQYF
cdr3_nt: TGCGCCAGCAGCTTCGGGACAGACTTCACAGATACGCAGTATTTT

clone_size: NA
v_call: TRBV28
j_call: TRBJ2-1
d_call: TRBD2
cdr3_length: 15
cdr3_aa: CASSPGLAGGHEQFF
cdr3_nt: TGTGCCAGCAGCCCGGGACTAGCGGGGGGCCATGAGCAGTTCTTC

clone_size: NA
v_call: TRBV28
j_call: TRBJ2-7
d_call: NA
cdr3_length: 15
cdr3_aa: CASSLGDTSFREQYF
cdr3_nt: TGTGCCAGCAGTTTGGGGGACACCTCCTTTCGGGAGCAGTACTTC

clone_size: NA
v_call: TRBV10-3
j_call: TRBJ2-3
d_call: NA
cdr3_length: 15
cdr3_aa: CAISGDTAPTDTQYF
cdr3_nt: TGTGCCATCAGTGGGGACACGGCGCCCACAGATACGCAGTATTTT

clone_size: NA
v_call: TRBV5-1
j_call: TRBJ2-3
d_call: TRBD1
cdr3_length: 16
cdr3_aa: CASTFGTGFSTDTQYF
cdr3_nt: TGCGCCAGCACCTTCGGGACAGGATTTAGCACAGATACGCAGTATTTT

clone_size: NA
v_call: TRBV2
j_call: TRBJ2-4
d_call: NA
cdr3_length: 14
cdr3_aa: CASKWGGTKNIQYF
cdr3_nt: TGTGCCAGCAAATGGGGTGGGACTAAAAACATTCAGTACTTC

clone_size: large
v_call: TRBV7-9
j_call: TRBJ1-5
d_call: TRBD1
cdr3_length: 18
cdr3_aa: CASSLAGSGQGFGEPQHF
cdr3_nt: TGTGCCAGCAGCTTAGCTGGGAGTGGACAGGGGTTTGGAGAGCCCCAGCATTTT

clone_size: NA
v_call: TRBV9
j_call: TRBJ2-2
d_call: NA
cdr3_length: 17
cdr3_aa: CASSVAIARGPTGELFF
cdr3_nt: TGTGCCAGCAGCGTAGCAATCGCCAGGGGACCCACCGGGGAGCTGTTTTTT

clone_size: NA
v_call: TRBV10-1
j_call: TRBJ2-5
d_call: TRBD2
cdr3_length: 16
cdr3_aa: CASSESGSGGQETQYF
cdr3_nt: TGCGCCAGCAGTGAGTCCGGTAGCGGGGGGCAGGAGACCCAGTACTTC